This T cell receptor beta chain was recorded in a study of low-dose radiotherapy and immunotherapy resistance in tumors. Time point: before trial treatment. cDNA synthesis used a TRAV/TRBV-specific primer set for both chains. TCRs were amplified for approximately 22 PCR cycles with a constant-region primer and V-primer adapter. TCRdb redid the calling of the reads with MiXCR, one entry per CDR3 protein. The sample consists of under 90,000 distinct CDR3 sequences, roughly a sixth of them appearing once. The germline V and J ends were trimmed by 2 bases and 1 base, with 11 bases remaining between them. The CDR3 is 15 residues long. CDR1 is MNHNY, CDR2 SVGAGI, per germline (reference sequence).

Material: PBMCs, obtained before treatment. The rearrangement links TRBV6-6 to TRBJ2-5; tentative D call: TRBD1 (6 bases). The clonotype originates from a male donor with prostate cancer. DNA for the CDR3: TGTGCCAGCAGTTACCGAGGGGGTACCCAAGAGACCCAGTACTTC. Amino acid sequence: CASSYRGGTQETQYF.